The 16 T cell receptor beta chains below come from one sample, sequenced in a study of blood T cells in healthy people across ages. Alongside a J-beta primer mix, a sample-barcoded 5' primer served in a second PCR lasting roughly 7 to 11 cycles. TCRdb reprocessed the 5' RACE reads with MiXCR, giving one entry per CDR3 protein. This table has around 1,500,000 distinct CDR3 sequences, around two fifths appearing once. Sequencing was carried out using blood. These receptors all stem from a woman under 30 in good health.

This clonotype was observed a few times. A single base separates this from a much larger clone, so it may be a read error. This chain joins TRBV28 and TRBJ2-5; no clear D. V lost 3 bases, J lost 1 base, and 3 bases lay in between. CDR1 is MDHEN and CDR2 is SYDVKM in the germline V gene. This CDR3 is built from 12 residues. The CDR3 loop reads CASSFPQETQYF. DNA of the CDR3: TGTGCCAGCAGTTTCCCCCAAGAGACCCAGTACTTC.

The V and J genes are TRBV19 and TRBJ2-3, with 11 bases matching TRBD2. Germline loops: CDR1 LNHDA, CDR2 SQIVND (reference sequence). CDR3 length: 15 residues. The V and J ends lost 3 bases and 3 bases, in that order; junction bases with no gene match: 2. DNA for the CDR3: TGTGCCAGTAGTATTAGCGGGAGGGGAACAGATACGCAGTATTTT. Amino acids: CASSISGRGTDTQYF.

The rearrangement uses TRBV2 and TRBJ1-6; D may be TRBD1 (6 bases). There are 16 residues in the CDR3. CDR1 is SNHLY, CDR2 FYNNEI, per germline. Trimming pared 6 bases from V and 10 bases from J, leaving 22 bases between. Written as DNA, the CDR3 is TGTGCCAGCAGGCTGACAGGTTCCTCTCTCTCCTCACCCCTCCACTTT. It encodes CASRLTGSSLSSPLHF.

The chain carries TRBV20-1 and TRBJ2-7, with 8 bases fitting TRBD1. The CDR3 runs 15 residues. V was pared by 2 bases and J by 7 bases, with 13 bases of the junction left unmatched. Germline-derived CDR1 and CDR2 are DFQATT and SNEGSKA (reference sequence). CDR3 nucleotide sequence: TGCAGTGCTAGAACCAGGACAGGGTTCAACAATGAGCAGTACTTC. It yields the protein CSARTRTGFNNEQYF.

This clonotype was recorded a few times. The chain has TRBV7-7 and TRBJ2-5; 9 bases are shared with TRBD2. Trimming took 5 bases from V and 3 from J; bases not matched to a gene: 13. Germline V gene lookup returns CDR1 SSHAT and CDR2 FNYEAQ (reference sequence). The CDR3 is 17 amino acids. Here the CDR3 reads CASSPPRVIAGEETQYF. CDR3 bases: TGTGCCAGCAGCCCCCCCCGCGTGATAGCGGGAGAAGAGACCCAGTACTTC. Filled out from reference TRBV7-7 and TRBJ2-5, the complete variable domain reads GAGVSQSPRYKVTKRGQDVTLRCDPISSHATLYWYQQALGQGPEFLTYFNYEAQPDKSGLPSDRFSAERPEGSISTLTIQRTEQRDSAMYRCASSPPRVIAGEETQYFGPGTRLLVL.

The V and J genes are TRBV6-2 or TRBV6-3 and TRBJ1-1, with 7 bases fitting TRBD1. With V trimmed by 0 bases and J by 3 bases, 7 bases remained unmatched. This CDR3 has 16 residues. Germline loops: CDR1 MNHEY, CDR2 SVGEGT. The chain's CDR3 is CASSYSMEGADTEAFF. The CDR3 DNA is TGTGCCAGCAGTTACTCGATGGAGGGGGCGGACACTGAAGCTTTCTTT.

The chain is built from TRBV20-1 and TRBJ2-5, with D tentatively TRBD1 (5 bases). Trimming removed 4 bases at V and 11 bases at J, with 17 bases between. This CDR3 is 12 amino acids long. Germline assignment: CDR1 DFQATT and CDR2 SNEGSKA (reference sequence). This CDR3 is CSATKQDARQYF. The CDR3 nucleotides read TGCAGTGCTACAAAACAGGACGCACGGCAGTACTTC.

The genes are TRBV10-3 and TRBJ1-2, with D uncertain. V lost 6 bases, J lost 7 bases, and 18 bases lay in between. CDR3 length: 14 amino acids. Germline-derived CDR1 and CDR2 are ENHRY and SYGVKD. Here the CDR3 DNA reads TGTGCCATCAGCGCCGGTCCCCCCGGGAGTGGCTACACCTTC. Encoded protein: CAISAGPPGSGYTF.

This clonotype was seen a few times. This sequence joins TRBV4-1 and TRBJ2-6; D is unresolved. CDR1 and CDR2 from the germline V gene are MGHRA and YSYEKL. This CDR3 spans 19 amino acids. The V end lost 2 bases, the J end lost 0 bases, and 17 bases lay between the germline ends. As DNA, the CDR3 is TGCGCCAGCAGCCAACCAACGTCCGGAACCCACTCTGGGGCCAACGTCCTGACTTTC. The encoded protein is CASSQPTSGTHSGANVLTF.

This clonotype was seen a single time. J is TRBJ2-7 and V is TRBV10-3, with D perhaps matching TRBD2 (5 bases). The J call may be in error: the DNA end matches TRBJ2-5 better. This CDR3 has 13 residues. Germline V gene sequence: CDR1 ENHRY, CDR2 SYGVKD. The CDR3 loop is CAISGPAAETQYF. In DNA form, the CDR3 reads TGTGCCATCAGTGGGCCAGCGGCCGAGACCCAGTACTTC.

V usage is TRBV2 and J usage is TRBJ1-2; possibly TRBD1 for D (5 bases). Trimming cost V 4 bases and J 6 bases, with 15 bases left between them. Germline CDR1 is SNHLY and CDR2 is FYNNEI. The length of the CDR3 is 14 residues. The CDR3 protein is CASSAQGGLDGYTF. The DNA of the CDR3 is TGTGCCAGCAGTGCCCAGGGCGGTCTGGATGGCTACACCTTC.

The rearrangement links TRBV20-1 to TRBJ2-2; D unresolved. V was cut by 0 bases and J by 8 bases, with 10 bases left in between. This CDR3 has 13 residues. Per the germline V gene, CDR1 is DFQATT and CDR2 is SNEGSKA (reference sequence). The CDR3 sequence is CSARDPFSGELFF. DNA for the CDR3: TGCAGTGCTAGAGATCCTTTCTCAGGGGAGCTGTTTTTT.

This clonotype was detected ten times or more. This chain uses TRBV12-3 or TRBV12-4 with TRBJ2-1; the match to TRBD2 covers 12 bases. J lost 6 bases, V lost 6 bases, and 6 bases had no gene match. This CDR3 is built from 15 residues. CDR3 loop: CASSLAGGPTNEQFF. The CDR3 bases are TGTGCCAGCAGCCTAGCGGGAGGGCCGACCAATGAGCAGTTCTTC.

This clonotype showed up just a few times. The chain combines TRBV27 with TRBJ2-7; D is possibly TRBD1 (5 bases). The CDR3 sequence is 14 residues long. Deletions cut 3 bases from V and 2 bases from J, with 11 bases between. The germline V gene encodes CDR1 MNHEY and CDR2 SMNVEV (reference sequence). The CDR3 sequence is CASSFKQGTYEQYF. The CDR3 DNA reads TGTGCCAGCAGTTTCAAGCAGGGCACCTACGAGCAGTACTTC.

The CDR3: CASSHNRDVRGYTF. CDR3 sequence (DNA): TGCGCCAGCAGTCATAACCGGGACGTTCGTGGCTACACCTTC. The V call is TRBV10-1, the J call TRBJ1-2; TRBD1 is a possible D gene (5 bases). Germline V gene lookup returns CDR1 WNHNN and CDR2 SYGVQD (reference sequence). This CDR3 has 14 amino acids. V shed 5 bases and J shed 7 bases, with 17 bases lying between them.

This clonotype was seen repeatedly, ten times or more. The chain combines TRBV20-1 with TRBJ2-1; perhaps TRBD2 as D (6 bases). Germline V CDR1 and CDR2: DFQATT, SNEGSKA (reference sequence). The CDR3 has 14 residues. The CDR3 DNA is TGCACCCTACTAGCTCCTCATGGAGCCAATGAGCAGTTCTTC. Encoded protein: CTLLAPHGANEQFF.